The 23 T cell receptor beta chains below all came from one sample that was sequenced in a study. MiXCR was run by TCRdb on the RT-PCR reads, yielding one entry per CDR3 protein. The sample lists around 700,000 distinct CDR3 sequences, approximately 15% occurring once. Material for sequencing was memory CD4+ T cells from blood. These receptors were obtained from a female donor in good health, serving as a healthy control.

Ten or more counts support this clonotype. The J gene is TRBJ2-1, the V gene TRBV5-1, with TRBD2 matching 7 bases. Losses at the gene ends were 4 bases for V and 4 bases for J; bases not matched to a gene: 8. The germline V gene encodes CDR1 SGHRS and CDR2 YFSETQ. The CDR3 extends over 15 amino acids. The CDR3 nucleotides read TGCGCCAGCAGCCTAACTAGCGCAGAATACAATGAGCAGTTCTTC. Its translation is CASSLTSAEYNEQFF.

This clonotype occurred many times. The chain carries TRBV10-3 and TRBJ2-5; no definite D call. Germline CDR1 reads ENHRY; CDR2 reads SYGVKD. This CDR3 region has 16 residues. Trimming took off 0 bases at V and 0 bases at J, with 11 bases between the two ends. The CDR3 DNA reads TGTGCCATCAGTGAGTCGAATAGGGTAAACCAAGAGACCCAGTACTTC. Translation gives CAISESNRVNQETQYF.

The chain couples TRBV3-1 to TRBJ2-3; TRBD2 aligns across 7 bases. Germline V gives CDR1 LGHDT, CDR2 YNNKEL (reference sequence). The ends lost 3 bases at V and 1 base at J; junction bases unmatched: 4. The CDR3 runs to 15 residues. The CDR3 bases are TGTGCCAGCAGCCAGGTGGCGGGGGGCACAGATACGCAGTATTTT. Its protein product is CASSQVAGGTDTQYF.

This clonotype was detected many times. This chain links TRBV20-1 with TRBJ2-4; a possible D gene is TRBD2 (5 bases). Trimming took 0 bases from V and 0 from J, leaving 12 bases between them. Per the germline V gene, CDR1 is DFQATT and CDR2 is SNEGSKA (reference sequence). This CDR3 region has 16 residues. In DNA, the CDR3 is TGCAGTGCTAGAGAAACGGGAACACTAGCCAAAAACATTCAGTACTTC. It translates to CSARETGTLAKNIQYF.

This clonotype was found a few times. CDR3 in amino acids: CASSLGDLAGEINEQFF. CDR3 DNA: TGTGCCAGCAGCTTAGGGGATCTAGCGGGGGAGATCAATGAGCAGTTCTTC. This chain connects TRBV11-2 to TRBJ2-1, with 10 bases aligning to TRBD2. The germline V gene has CDR1 SGHAT and CDR2 FQNNGV. The V segment lost 1 base and the J segment 6 bases; nucleotides outside the gene matches: 9. The CDR3 spans 17 residues.

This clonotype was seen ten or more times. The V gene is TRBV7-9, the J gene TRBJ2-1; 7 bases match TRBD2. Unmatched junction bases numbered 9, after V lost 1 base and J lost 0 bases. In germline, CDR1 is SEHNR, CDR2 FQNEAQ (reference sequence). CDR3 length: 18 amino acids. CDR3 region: CASSLGGLAESSYNEQFF. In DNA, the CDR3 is TGTGCCAGCAGCTTAGGCGGGCTAGCGGAGAGCTCCTACAATGAGCAGTTCTTC.

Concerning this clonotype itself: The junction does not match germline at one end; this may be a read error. The CDR3 loop reads CSAGDLLMTNEKLFF. In nucleotides, the CDR3 is TGCAGTGCTGGAGACCTACTCATGACTAATGAAAAACTGTTTTTT. The rearrangement uses TRBV20-1 and TRBJ1-4; D call uncertain. Germline V CDR1 and CDR2: DFQATT, SNEGSKA (reference sequence). The CDR3 is 15 amino acids.

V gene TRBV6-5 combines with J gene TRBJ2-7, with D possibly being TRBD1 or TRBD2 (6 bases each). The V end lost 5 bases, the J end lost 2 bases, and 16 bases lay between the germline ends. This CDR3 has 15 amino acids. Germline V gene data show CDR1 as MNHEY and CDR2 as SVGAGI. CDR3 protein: CASSPHRGLAYEQYF. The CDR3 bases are TGTGCCAGCAGTCCCCACCGGGGGCTTGCCTACGAGCAGTACTTC.

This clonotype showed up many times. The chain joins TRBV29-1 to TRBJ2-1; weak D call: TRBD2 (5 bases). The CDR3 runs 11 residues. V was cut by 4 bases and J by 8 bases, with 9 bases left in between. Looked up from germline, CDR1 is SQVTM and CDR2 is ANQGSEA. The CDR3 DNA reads TGCAGCGTTGTGGAGAGGGATGAGCAGTTCTTC. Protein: CSVVERDEQFF.

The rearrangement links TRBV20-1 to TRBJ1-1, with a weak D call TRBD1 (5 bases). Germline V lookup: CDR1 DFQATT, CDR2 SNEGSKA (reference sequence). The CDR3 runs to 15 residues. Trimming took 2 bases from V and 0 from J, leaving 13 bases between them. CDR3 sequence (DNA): TGCAGTGCTAGATGGTGGGGGGAGGTGAACACTGAAGCTTTCTTT. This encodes CSARWWGEVNTEAFF.

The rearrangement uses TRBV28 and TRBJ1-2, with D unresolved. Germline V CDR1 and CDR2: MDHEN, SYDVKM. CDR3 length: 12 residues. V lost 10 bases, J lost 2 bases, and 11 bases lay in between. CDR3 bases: TGTGCCATTGCGGGATTCAACTATGGCTACACCTTC. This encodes CAIAGFNYGYTF.

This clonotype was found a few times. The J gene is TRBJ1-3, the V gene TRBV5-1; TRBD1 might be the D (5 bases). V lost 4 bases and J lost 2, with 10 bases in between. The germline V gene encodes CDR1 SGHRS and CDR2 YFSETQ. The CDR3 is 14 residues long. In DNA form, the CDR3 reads TGCGCCAGCAGCCCGGACAACGCTGGAAACACCATATATTTT. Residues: CASSPDNAGNTIYF.

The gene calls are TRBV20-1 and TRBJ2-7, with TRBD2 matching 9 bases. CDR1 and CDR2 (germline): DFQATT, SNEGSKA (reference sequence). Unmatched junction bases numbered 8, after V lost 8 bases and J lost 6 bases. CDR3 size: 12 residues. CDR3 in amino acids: CSWAAAGGEQYF. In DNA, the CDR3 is TGCAGTTGGGCGGCAGCGGGAGGCGAGCAGTACTTC.

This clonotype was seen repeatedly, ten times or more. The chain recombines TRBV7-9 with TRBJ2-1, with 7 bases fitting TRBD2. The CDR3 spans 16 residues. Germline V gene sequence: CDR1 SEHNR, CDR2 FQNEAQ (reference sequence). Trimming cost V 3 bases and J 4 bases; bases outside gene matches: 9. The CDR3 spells CASSFLTSASYNEQFF. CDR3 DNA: TGTGCCAGCAGCTTCCTAACTAGCGCTAGTTACAATGAGCAGTTCTTC.

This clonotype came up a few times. CDR3 nucleotide sequence: TGTGCCAGCAGCCAATTCTCAAGCGGGATAGGCGAGCAGTACTTC. This sequence encodes CASSQFSSGIGEQYF. This chain links TRBV12-3 or TRBV12-4 with TRBJ2-7, with TRBD2 identical over 7 bases. V was clipped by 6 bases and J by 6 bases; unmatched bases: 14. This CDR3 comprises 15 residues.

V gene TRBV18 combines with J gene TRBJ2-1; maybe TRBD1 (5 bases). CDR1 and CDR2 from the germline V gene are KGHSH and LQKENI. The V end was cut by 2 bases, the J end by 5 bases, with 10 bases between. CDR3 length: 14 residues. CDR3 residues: CASSPGAGDNEQFF. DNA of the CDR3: TGTGCCAGCTCACCAGGGGCAGGAGACAATGAGCAGTTCTTC.

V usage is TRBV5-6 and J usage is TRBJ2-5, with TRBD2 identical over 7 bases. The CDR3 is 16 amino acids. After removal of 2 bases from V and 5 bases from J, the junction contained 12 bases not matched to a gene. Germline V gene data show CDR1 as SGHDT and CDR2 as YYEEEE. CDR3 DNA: TGTGCCAGCAGCTTTTCCGGGAGGAGGCAGGCGGAGACCCAGTACTTC. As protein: CASSFSGRRQAETQYF.

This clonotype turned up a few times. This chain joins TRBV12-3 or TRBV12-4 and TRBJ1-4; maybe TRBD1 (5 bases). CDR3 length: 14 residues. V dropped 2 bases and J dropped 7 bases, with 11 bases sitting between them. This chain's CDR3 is CASSLRGASEKLFF. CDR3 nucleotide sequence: TGTGCCAGCAGTTTAAGGGGCGCAAGTGAAAAACTGTTTTTT.

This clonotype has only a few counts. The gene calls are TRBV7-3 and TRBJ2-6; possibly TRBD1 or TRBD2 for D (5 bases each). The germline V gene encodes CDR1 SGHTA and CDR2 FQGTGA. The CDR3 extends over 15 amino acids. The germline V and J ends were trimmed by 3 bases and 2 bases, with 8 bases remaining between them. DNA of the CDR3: TGTGCCAGCAGCTTCGGGACGGCTGGGGCCAACGTCCTGACTTTC. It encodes CASSFGTAGANVLTF.

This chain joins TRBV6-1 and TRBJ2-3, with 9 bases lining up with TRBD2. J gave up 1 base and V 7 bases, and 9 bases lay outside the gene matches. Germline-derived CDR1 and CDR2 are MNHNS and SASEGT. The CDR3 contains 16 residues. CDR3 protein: CASTPLWTSGTDTQYF. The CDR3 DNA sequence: TGTGCCAGCACCCCCCTTTGGACTAGCGGCACAGATACGCAGTATTTT.

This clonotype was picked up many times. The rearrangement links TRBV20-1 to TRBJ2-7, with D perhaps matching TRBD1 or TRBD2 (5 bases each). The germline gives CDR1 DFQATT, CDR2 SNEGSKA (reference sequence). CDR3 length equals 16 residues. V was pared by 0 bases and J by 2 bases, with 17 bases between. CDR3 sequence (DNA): TGCAGTGCTAGAGATCTACGAAGGGACGCAGCCTACGAGCAGTACTTC. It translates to CSARDLRRDAAYEQYF.

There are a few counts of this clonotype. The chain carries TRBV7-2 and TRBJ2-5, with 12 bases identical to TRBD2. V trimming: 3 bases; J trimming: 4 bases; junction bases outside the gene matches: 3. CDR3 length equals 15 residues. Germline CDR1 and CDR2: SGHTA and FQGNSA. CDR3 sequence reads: CASSLTSGSSETQYF. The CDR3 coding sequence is TGTGCCAGCAGCTTGACTAGCGGGAGTTCAGAGACCCAGTACTTC.

CDR3 DNA sequence: TGTGCCAGCAGCTCCCGGGACAGGGTATTTGAAGCTTTCTTT. It encodes CASSSRDRVFEAFF. The V and J genes are TRBV5-6 and TRBJ1-1; 9 nucleotides match TRBD1. The CDR3 extends over 14 amino acids. The trim removed 3 bases at V and 7 bases at J, leaving 7 bases unmatched. From germline, CDR1 is SGHDT and CDR2 YYEEEE. Full variable domain (rest looked up from reference TRBV5-6 and TRBJ1-1): DAGVTQSPTHLIKTRGQQVTLRCSPKSGHDTVSWYQQALGQGPQFIFQYYEEEERQRGNFPDRFSGHQFPNYSSELNVNALLLGDSALYLCASSSRDRVFEAFFGQGTRLTVV.